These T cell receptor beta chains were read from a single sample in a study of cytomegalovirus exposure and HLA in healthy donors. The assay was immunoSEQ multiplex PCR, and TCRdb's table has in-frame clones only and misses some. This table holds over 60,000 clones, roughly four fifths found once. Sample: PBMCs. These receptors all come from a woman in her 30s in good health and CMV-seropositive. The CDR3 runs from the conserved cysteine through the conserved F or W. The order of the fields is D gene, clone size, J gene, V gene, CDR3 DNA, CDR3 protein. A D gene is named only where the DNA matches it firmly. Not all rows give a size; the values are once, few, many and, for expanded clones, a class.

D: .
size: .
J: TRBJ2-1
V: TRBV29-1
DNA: TGCAGCGTTGAAGAGTCGTCAGGGTTTAACGAGCAGTTCTTC
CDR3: CSVEESSGFNEQFF

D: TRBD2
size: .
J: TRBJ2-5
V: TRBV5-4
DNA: TGTGCCAGCAGCACCACAGCGGGAGGGTTGTACCAAGAGACCCAGTACTTC
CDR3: CASSTTAGGLYQETQYF

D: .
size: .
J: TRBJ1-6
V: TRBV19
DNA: TGTGCCAGTAGTATGGAAGGGGGGGGGAATTCACCCCTCCACTTT
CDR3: CASSMEGGGNSPLHF

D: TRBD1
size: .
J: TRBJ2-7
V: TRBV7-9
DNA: TGTGCCAGCAGCTCACAGGGGGCGCGAAGCTACGAGCAGTACTTC
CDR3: CASSSQGARSYEQYF

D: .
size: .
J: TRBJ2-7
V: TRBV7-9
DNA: TGTGCCAGCAGCCAAGGGTCCGGAGGGATTTACGAGCAGTACTTC
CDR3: CASSQGSGGIYEQYF

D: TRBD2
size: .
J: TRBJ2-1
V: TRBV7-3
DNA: TGTGCCAGCAGCTCAATTCCGGGACTACCTTACAATGAGCAGTTCTTC
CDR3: CASSSIPGLPYNEQFF

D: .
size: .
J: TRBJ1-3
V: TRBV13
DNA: TGTGCCAGCAGCTCCCGGACAGAAGGAAACACCATATATTTT
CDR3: CASSSRTEGNTIYF

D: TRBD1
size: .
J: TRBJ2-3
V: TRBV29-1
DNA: TGCAGCGTGAGGGACAGGGGGACGATCACAGATACGCAGTATTTT
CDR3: CSVRDRGTITDTQYF

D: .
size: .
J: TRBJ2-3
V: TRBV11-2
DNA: TGTGCCAGCAGCTTAGATTATGGGACTTACTCTAGCACAGATACGCAGTATTTT
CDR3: CASSLDYGTYSSTDTQYF

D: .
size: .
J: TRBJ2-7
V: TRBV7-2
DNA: TGTGCCAGCAGCTTGGAGCGTATCTACGAGCAGTACTTC
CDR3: CASSLERIYEQYF

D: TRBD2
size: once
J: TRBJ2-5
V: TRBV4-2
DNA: TGTGCCAGCAGTCGACTAGCGGGAACGGCGGGCGCAGAGACCCAGTACTTC
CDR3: CASSRLAGTAGAETQYF

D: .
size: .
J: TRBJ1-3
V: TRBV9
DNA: TGTGCCAGCAGCGTAGCTACGAGAGTAGACTCTGGAAACACCATATATTTT
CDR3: CASSVATRVDSGNTIYF

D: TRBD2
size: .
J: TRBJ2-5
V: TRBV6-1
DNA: TGTGCCAGCAGTGGAGCCTTGGTCCTAGCGGGAGGGCGAGAGACCCAGTACTTC
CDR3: CASSGALVLAGGRETQYF

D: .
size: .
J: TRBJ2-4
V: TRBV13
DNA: TGTGCCAGCAGCTTAGGTTCCCGGGGGATTGACATTCAGTACTTC
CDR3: CASSLGSRGIDIQYF

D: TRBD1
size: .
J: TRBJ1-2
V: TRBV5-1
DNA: TGCGCCAGCAGCGTATTCCCCGGGGACAGCTTCTATGGCTACACCTTC
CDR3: CASSVFPGDSFYGYTF

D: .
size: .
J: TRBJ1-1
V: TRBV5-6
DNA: TGTGCCAGCAGCTTGCAGGGAAGAGACACTGAAGCTTTCTTT
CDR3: CASSLQGRDTEAFF

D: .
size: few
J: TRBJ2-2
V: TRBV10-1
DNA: TGCGCCAGCAGTGTAGCTCCGGAGCTGTTTTTT
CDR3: CASSVAPELFF

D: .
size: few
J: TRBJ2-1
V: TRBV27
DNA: TGTGCCAGCAGCACATACAATGAGCAGTTCTTC
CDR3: CASSTYNEQFF

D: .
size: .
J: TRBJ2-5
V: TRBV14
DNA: TGTGCCAGCAGCCAAGATCCGGTAGTGCAGTACTTC
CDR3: CASSQDPVVQYF

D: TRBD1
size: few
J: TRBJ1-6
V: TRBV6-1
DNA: TGTGCCAGCAGTATCTCCCAGGGGGCGAATTCACCCCTCCACTTT
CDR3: CASSISQGANSPLHF

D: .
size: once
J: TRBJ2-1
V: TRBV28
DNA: TGTGCCAGCGGGGGGAAGAGCTCCTACAATGAGCAGTTCTTC
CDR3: CASGGKSSYNEQFF

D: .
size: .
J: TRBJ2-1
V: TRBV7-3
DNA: TGTGCCTTTATAGGAGATGAGAGGAAGCAGTTCTTC
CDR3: CAFIGDERKQFF

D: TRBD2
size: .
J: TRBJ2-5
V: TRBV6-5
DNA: TGTGCCAGCACGACGGGACTAGCGGGAAAAGAGACCCAGTACTTC
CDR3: CASTTGLAGKETQYF

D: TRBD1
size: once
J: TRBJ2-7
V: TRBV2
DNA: TGTGCCAGCAGTGAAACAACGGGACAGCTCTACGAGCAGTACTTC
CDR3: CASSETTGQLYEQYF

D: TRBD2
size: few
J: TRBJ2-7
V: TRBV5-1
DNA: TGCGCCAGCAGCCCAGGACTAGCGGGATACGAGCAGTACTTC
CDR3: CASSPGLAGYEQYF

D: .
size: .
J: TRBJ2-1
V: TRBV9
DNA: TGTGCCAGCAGCGTAGGTAAGGGGATAAATGAGCAGTTCTTC
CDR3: CASSVGKGINEQFF

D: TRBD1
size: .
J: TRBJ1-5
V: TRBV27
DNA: TGTGCCAGCAGCCCCGACAGGGTGCAGCCCCAGCATTTT
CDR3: CASSPDRVQPQHF

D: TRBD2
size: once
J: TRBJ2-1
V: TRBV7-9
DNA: TGTGCCAGCAGCTTAGCGCGGGCTAGCGGGAGAAATGAGCAGTTCTTC
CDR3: CASSLARASGRNEQFF

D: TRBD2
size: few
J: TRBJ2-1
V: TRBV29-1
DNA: TGCAGCGTCCCGCTGGGAGGGCCGGGGCAGTTCTTC
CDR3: CSVPLGGPGQFF

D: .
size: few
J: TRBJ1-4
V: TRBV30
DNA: TGTGCCTGGAGGGACAGAAGTGAAAAACTGTTTTTT
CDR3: CAWRDRSEKLFF

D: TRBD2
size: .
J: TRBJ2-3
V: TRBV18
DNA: TGTGCCAGCTCACCTACCTTAGCGGGAGGGACCATTAATACGCAGTATTTT
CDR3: CASSPTLAGGTINTQYF

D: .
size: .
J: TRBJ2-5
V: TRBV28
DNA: TGTGCCAGCAGTTCTAGATGGGAGACCCAGTACTTC
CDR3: CASSSRWETQYF

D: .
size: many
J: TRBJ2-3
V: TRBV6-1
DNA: TGTGCCAGCAGTGAGCAGAGGGGGAGCACAGATACGCAGTATTTT
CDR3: CASSEQRGSTDTQYF